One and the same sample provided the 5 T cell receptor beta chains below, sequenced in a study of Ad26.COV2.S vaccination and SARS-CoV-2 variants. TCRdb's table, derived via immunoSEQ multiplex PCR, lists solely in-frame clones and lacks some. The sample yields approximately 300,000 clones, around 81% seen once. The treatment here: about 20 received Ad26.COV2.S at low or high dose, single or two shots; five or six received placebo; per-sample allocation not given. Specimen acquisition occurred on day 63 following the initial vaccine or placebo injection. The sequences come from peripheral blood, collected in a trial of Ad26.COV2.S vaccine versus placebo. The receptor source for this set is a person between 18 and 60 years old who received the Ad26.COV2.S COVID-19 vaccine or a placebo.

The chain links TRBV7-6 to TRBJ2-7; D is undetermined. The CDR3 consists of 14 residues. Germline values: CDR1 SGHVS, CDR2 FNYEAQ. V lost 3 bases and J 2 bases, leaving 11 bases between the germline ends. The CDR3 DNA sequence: TGTGCCAGCAGCTTGTGGGGTGGGGCCTACGAGCAGTACTTC. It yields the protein CASSLWGGAYEQYF. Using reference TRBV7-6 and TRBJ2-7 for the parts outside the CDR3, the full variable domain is GAGVSQSPRYKVTKRGQDVALRCDPISGHVSLYWYRQALGQGPEFLTYFNYEAQQDKSGLPNDRFSAERPEGSISTLTIQRTEQRDSAMYRCASSLWGGAYEQYFGPGTRLTVT.

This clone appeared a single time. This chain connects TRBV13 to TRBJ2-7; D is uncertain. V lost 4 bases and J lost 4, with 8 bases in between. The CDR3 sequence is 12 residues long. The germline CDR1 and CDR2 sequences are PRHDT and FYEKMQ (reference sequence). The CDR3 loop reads CASSSHPYEQYF. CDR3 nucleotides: TGTGCCAGCAGCTCCCACCCTTACGAGCAGTACTTC.

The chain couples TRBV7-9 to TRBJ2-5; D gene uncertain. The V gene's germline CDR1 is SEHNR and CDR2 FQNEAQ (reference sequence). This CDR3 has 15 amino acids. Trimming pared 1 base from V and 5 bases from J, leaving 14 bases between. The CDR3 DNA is TGTGCCAGCAGCTTAGTTGCTGGGGATGGGGAGACCCAGTACTTC. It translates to CASSLVAGDGETQYF.

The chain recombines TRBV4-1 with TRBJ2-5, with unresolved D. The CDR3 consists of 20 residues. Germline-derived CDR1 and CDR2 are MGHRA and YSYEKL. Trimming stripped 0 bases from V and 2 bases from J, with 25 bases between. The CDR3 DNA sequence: TGCGCCAGCAGCCAAGATCGCCCTGATGGCAGGCGTTACTCTCAAGAGACCCAGTACTTC. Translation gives CASSQDRPDGRRYSQETQYF.

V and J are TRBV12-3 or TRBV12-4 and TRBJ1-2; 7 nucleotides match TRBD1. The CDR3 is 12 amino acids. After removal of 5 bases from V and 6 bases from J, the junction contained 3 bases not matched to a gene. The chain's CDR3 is CASSVQGNGYTF. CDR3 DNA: TGTGCCAGCAGTGTACAGGGGAATGGCTACACCTTC.